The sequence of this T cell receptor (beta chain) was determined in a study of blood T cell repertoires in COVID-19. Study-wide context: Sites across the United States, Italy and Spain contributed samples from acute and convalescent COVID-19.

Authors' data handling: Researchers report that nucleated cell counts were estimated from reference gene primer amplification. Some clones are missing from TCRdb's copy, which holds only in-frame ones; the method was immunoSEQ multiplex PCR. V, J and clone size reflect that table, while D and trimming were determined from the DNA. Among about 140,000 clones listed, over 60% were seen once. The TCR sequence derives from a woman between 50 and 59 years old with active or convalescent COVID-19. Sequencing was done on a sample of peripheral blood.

Here the CDR3 reads CASSMAGPMNEQYF. The CDR3 nucleotides are TGTGCCAGTAGTATGGCAGGGCCCATGAACGAGCAGTACTTC. The gene calls are TRBV19 and TRBJ2-7, with D perhaps matching TRBD1 (5 bases). V lost 3 bases, J lost 5 bases, and 14 bases lay in between. Germline V gene lookup returns CDR1 LNHDA and CDR2 SQIVND (reference sequence). The CDR3 has 14 residues.